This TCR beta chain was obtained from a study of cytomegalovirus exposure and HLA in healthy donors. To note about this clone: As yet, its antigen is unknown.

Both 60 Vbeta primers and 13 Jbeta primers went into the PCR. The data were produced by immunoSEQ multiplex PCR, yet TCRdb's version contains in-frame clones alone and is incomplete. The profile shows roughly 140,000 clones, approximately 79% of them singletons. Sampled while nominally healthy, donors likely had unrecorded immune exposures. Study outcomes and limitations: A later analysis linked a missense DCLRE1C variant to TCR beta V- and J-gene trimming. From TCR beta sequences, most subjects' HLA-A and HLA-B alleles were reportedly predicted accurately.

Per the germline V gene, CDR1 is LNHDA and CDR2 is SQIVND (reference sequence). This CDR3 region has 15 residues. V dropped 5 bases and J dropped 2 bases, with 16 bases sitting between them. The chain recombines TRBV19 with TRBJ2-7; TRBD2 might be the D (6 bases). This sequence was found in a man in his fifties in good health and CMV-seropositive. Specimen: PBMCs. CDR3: CASSHAGPGAYEQYF. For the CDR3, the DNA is TGTGCCAGTAGTCACGCGGGACCTGGGGCCTACGAGCAGTACTTC.